This TCR beta chain is drawn from a study of response to subunit inactivated influenza vaccine. TCRdb analysed the RT-PCR reads with MiXCR anew, one entry per CDR3 protein. Found here are 450,000 to 600,000 distinct CDR3 sequences, 15% to 20% of them singletons; the top ten hold approximately 3%. The CDR3 sequence is 14 residues long. The germline V and J ends were trimmed by 5 bases and 6 bases, with 14 bases remaining between them. Study observations and caveats: Authors suggested each seasonal influenza vaccination recruits few new T cells.

On this clonotype: Its antigen remains unknown.

The sample consisted of CD4+ T cells sorted from PBMCs, taken less than 30 months after vaccination. This sequence was found in a man between 50 and 69 years old who received an inactivated influenza vaccine. The chain carries TRBV12-3 or TRBV12-4 and TRBJ2-4, with D perhaps TRBD2 (6 bases). Here the CDR3 reads CASSPSGGGNIQYF. The CDR3 nucleotides are TGTGCCAGCAGTCCCTCCGGGGGAGGAAACATTCAGTACTTC.